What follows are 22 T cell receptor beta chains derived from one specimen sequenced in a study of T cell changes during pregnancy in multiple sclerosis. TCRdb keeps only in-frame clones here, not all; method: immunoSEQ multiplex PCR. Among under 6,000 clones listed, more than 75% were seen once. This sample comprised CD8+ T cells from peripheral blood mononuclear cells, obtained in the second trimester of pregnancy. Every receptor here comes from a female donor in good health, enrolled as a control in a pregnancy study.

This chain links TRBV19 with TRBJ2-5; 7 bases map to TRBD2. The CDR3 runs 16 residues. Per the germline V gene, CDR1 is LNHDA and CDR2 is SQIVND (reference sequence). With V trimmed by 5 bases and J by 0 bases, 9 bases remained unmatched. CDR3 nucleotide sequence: TGTGCCAGTAGTGTACCGGGACTAAGAAACCAAGAGACCCAGTACTTC. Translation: CASSVPGLRNQETQYF.

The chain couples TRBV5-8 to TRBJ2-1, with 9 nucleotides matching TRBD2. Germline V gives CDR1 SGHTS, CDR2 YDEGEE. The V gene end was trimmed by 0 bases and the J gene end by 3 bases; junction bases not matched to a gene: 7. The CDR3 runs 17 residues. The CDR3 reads CASSLGGIAGVYNEQFF. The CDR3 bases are TGTGCCAGCAGCTTGGGGGGAATAGCGGGGGTCTACAATGAGCAGTTCTTC.

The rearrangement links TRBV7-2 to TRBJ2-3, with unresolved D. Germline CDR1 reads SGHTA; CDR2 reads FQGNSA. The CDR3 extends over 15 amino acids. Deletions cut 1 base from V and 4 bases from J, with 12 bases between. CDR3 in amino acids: CASSLVAKNPDTQYF. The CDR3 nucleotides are TGTGCCAGCAGCTTAGTGGCAAAGAACCCAGATACGCAGTATTTT.

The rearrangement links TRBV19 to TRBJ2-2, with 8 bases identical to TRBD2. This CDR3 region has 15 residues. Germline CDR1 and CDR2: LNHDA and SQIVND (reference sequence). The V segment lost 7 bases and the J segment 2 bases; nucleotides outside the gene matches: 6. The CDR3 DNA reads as TGTGCCAGTACTCCAGCGGGGGACAACACCGGGGAGCTGTTTTTT. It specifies CASTPAGDNTGELFF.

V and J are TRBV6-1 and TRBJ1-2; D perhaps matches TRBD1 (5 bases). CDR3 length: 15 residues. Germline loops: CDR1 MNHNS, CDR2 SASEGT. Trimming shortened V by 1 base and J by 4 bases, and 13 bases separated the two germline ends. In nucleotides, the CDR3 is TGTGCCAGCAGTGAAGGGGAGGGGTCTAGCTATGGCTACACCTTC. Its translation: CASSEGEGSSYGYTF.

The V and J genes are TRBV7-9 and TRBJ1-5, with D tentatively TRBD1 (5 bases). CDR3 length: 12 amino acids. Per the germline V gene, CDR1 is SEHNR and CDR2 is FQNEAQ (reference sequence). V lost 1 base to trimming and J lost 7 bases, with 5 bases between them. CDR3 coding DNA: TGTGCCAGCAGCTTAGGGGGCCAGCCCCAGCATTTT. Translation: CASSLGGQPQHF.

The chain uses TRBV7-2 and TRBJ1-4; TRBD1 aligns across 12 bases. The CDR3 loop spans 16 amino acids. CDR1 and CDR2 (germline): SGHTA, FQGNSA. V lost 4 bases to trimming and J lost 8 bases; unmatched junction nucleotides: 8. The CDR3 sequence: CASSSRDRGPWEKLFF. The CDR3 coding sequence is TGTGCCAGCAGCTCCCGGGACAGGGGGCCGTGGGAAAAACTGTTTTTT.

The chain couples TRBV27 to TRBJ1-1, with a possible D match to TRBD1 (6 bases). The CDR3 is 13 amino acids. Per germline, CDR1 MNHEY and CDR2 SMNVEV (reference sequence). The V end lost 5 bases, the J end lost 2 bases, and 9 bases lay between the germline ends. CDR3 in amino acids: CASSKQGNTEAFF. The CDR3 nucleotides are TGTGCCAGCAGTAAACAGGGTAACACTGAAGCTTTCTTT.

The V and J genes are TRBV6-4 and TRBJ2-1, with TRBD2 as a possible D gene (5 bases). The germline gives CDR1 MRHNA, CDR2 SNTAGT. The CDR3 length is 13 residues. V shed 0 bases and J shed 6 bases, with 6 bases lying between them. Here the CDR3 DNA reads TGTGCCAGCAGTGACTCCACTAGCAATGAGCAGTTCTTC. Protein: CASSDSTSNEQFF.

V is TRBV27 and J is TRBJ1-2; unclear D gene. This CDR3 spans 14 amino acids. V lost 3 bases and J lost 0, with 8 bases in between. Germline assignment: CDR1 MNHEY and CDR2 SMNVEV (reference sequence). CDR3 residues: CASSFGGSNYGYTF. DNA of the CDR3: TGTGCCAGCAGTTTTGGCGGCTCTAACTATGGCTACACCTTC.

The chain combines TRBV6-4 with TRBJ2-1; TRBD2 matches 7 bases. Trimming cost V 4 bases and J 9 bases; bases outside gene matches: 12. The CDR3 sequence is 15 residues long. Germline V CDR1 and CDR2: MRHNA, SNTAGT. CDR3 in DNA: TGTGCCAGCAGTGTCGTTGGCGGGAGTTCCGGTGAGCAGTTCTTC. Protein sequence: CASSVVGGSSGEQFF.

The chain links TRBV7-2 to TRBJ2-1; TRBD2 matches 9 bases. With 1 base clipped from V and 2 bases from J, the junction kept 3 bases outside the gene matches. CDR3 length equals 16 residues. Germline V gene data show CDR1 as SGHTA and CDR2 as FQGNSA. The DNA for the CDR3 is TGTGCCAGCAGCTTAGGGGCGGGAGGGGCCTACAATGAGCAGTTCTTC. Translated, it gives CASSLGAGGAYNEQFF.

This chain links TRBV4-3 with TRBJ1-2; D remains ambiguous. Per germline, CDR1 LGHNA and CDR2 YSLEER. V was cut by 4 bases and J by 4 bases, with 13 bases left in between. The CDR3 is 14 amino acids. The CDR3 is CASSPGEGTYGYTF. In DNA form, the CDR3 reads TGCGCCAGCAGCCCTGGAGAGGGTACCTATGGCTACACCTTC.

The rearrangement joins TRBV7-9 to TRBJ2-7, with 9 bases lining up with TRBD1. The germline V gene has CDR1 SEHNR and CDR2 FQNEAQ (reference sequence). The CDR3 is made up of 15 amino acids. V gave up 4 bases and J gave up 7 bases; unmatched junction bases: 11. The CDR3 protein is CASSSSGDRVSEQYF. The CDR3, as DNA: TGTGCCAGCAGCTCCTCGGGGGACAGGGTATCTGAGCAGTACTTC.

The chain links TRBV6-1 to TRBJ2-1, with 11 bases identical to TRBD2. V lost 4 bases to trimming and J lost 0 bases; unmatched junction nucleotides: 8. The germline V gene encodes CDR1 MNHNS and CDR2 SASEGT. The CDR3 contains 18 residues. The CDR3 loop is CASSGLGTSGSSYNEQFF. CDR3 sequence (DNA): TGTGCCAGCAGTGGACTCGGGACTAGCGGTAGCTCCTACAATGAGCAGTTCTTC.

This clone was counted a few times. CDR3 nucleotides: TGTGCCAGCAGCTTACAGGACACCGTGAACACTGAAGCTTTCTTT. Translating gives CASSLQDTVNTEAFF. The gene calls are TRBV7-6 and TRBJ1-1, with a weak D call TRBD1 (5 bases). With 2 bases removed from V and 0 bases from J, the gap between germline ends came to 10 bases. The CDR3 loop spans 15 amino acids. Looked up from germline, CDR1 is SGHVS and CDR2 is FNYEAQ.

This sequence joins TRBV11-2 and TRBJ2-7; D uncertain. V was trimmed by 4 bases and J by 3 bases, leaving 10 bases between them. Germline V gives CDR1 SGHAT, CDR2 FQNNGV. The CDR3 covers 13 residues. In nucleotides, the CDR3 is TGTGCCAGCAGCTCGGTGTTTCACTACGAGCAGTACTTC. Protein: CASSSVFHYEQYF. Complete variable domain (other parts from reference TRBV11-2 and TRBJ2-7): EAGVAQSPRYKIIEKRQSVAFWCNPISGHATLYWYQQILGQGPKLLIQFQNNGVVDDSQLPKDRFSAERLKGVDSTLKIQPAKLEDSAVYLCASSSVFHYEQYFGPGTRLTVT.

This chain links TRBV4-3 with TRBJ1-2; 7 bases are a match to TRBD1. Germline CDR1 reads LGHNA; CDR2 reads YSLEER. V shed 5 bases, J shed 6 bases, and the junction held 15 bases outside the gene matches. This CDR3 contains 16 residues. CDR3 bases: TGCGCCAGCAGCGCCGCGGGGCCCGGGACAGTACATGGCTACACCTTC. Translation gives CASSAAGPGTVHGYTF.

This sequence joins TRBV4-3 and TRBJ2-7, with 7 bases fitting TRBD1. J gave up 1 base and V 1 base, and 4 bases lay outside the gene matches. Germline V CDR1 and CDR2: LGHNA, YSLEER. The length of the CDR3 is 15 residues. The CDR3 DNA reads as TGCGCCAGCAGCCAAGCCAACAGGGGATCCTACGAGCAGTACTTC. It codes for CASSQANRGSYEQYF.

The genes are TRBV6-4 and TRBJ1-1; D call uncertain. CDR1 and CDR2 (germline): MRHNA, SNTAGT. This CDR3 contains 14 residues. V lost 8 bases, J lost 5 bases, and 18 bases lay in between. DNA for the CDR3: TGTGCCAGCTCGCGCACGGCGGAAGTAACTGAAGCTTTCTTT. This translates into CASSRTAEVTEAFF.

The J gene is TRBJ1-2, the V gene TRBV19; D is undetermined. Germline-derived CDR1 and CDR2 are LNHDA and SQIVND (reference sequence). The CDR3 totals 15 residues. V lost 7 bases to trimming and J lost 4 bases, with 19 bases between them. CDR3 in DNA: TGTGCCAGTACCACGTCCCTGGGGAGCTTCTATGGCTACACCTTC. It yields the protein CASTTSLGSFYGYTF.

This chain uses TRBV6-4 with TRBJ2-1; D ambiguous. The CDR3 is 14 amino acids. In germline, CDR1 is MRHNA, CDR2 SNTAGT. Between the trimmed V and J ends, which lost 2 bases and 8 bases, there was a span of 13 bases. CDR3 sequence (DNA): TGTGCCAGCAGTGACACATCAGGAAGTGATGAGCAGTTCTTC. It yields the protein CASSDTSGSDEQFF.